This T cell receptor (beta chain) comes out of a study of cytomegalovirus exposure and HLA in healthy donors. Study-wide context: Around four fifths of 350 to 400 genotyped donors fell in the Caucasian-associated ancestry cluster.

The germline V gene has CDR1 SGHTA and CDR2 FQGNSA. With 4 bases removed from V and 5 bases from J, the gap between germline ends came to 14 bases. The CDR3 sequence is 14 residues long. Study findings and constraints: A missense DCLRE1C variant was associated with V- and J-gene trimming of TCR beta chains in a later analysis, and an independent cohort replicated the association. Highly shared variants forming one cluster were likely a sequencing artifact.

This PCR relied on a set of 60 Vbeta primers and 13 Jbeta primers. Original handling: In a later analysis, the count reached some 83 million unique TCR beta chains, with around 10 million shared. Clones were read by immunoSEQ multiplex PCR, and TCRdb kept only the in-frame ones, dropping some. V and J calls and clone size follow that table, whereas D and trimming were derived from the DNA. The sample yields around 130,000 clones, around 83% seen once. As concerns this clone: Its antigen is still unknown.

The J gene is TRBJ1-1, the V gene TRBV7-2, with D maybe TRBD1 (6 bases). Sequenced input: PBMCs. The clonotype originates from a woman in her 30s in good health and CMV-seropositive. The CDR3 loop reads CASSSDRTRTEAFF. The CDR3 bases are TGTGCCAGCAGCTCAGACAGGACCCGAACTGAAGCTTTCTTT.